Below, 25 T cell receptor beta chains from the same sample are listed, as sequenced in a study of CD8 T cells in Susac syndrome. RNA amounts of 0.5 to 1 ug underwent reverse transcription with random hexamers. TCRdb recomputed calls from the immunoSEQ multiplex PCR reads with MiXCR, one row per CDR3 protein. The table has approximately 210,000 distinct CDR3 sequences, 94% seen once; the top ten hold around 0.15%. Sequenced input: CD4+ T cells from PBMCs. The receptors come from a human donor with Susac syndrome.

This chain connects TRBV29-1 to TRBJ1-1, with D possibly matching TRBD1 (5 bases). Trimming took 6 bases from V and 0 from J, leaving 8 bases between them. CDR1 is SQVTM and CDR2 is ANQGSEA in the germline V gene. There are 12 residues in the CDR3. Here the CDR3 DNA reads TGCAGCGTCGGGACCGTGAACACTGAAGCTTTCTTT. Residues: CSVGTVNTEAFF.

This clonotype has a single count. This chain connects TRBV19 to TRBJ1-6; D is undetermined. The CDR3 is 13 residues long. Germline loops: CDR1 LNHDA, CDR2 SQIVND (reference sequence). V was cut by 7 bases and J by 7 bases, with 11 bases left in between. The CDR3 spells CASTLDLNSPLHF. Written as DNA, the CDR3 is TGTGCCAGTACCCTGGATCTAAATTCACCCCTCCACTTT.

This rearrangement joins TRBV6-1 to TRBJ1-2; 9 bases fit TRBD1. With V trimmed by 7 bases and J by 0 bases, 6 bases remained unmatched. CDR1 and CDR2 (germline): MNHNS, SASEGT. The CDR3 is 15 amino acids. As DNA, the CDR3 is TGTGCCAGCACTCTGGGACAGGGTGCTAACTATGGCTACACCTTC. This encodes CASTLGQGANYGYTF.

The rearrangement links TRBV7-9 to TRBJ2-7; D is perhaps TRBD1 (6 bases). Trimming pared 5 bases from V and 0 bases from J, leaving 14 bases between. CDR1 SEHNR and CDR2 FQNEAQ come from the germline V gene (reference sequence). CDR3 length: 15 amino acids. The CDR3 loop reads CASSKGTHSSYEQYF. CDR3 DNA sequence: TGTGCCAGCAGCAAAGGGACACACAGCTCCTACGAGCAGTACTTC.

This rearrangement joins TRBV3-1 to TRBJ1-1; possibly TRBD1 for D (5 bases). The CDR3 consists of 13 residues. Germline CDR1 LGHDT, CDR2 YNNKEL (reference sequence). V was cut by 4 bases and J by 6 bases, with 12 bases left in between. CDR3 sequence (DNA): TGTGCCAGCAGCCTCCATCAGGGTGCTGAAGCTTTCTTT. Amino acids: CASSLHQGAEAFF. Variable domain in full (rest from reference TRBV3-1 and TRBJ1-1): DTAVSQTPKYLVTQMGNDKSIKCEQNLGHDTMYWYKQDSKKFLKIMFSYNNKELIINETVPNRFSPKSPDKAHLNLHINSLELGDSAVYFCASSLHQGAEAFFGQGTRLTVV.

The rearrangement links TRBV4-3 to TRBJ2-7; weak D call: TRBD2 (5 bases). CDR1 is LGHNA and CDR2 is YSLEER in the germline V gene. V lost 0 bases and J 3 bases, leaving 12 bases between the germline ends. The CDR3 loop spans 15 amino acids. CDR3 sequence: CASSQDLSGNYEQYF. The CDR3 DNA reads TGCGCCAGCAGCCAAGATCTTTCGGGGAACTACGAGCAGTACTTC.

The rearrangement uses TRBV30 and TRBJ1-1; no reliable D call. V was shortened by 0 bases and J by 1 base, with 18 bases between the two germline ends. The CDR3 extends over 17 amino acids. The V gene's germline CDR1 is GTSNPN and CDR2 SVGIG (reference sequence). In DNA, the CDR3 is TGTGCCTGGAGTGTACGATGGGCTGGGCTGCGGAACACTGAAGCTTTCTTT. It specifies CAWSVRWAGLRNTEAFF.

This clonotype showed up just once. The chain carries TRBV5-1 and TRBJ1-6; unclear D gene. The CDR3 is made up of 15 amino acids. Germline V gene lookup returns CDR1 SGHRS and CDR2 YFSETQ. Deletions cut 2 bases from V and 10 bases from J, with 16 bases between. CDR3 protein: CASSLRPAGESPLHF. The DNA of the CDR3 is TGCGCCAGCAGCTTAAGGCCCGCAGGAGAGTCACCCCTCCACTTT.

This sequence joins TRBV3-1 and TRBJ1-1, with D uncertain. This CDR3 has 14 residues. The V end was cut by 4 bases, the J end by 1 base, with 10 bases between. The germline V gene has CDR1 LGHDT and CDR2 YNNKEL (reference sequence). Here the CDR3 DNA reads TGTGCCAGCAGCCGTTCAGGACCGAACACTGAAGCTTTCTTT. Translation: CASSRSGPNTEAFF.

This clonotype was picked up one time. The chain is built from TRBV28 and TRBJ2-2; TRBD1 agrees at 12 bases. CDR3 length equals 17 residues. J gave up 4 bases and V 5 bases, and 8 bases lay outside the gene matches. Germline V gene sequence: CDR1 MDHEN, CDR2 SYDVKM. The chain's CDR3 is CASSPPGTGGFTGELFF. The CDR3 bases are TGTGCCAGCAGTCCCCCAGGGACAGGGGGCTTCACCGGGGAGCTGTTTTTT. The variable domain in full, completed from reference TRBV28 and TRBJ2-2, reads DVKVTQSSRYLVKRTGEKVFLECVQDMDHENMFWYRQDPGLGLRLIYFSYDVKMKEKGDIPEGYSVSREKKERFSLILESASTNQTSMYLCASSPPGTGGFTGELFFGEGSRLTVL.

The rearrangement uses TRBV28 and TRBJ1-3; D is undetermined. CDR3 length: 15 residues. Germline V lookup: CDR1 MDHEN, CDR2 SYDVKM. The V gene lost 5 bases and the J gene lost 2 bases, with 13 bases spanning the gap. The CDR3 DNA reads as TGTGCCAGCAGTGTTCCCTCCGGGACTGGAAACACCATATATTTT. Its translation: CASSVPSGTGNTIYF.

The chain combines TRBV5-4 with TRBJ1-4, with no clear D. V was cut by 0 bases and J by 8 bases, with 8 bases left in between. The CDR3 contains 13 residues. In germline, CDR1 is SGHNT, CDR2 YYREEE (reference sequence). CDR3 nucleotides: TGTGCCAGCAGCTTGGAGGCAGGAGAAAAACTGTTTTTT. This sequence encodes CASSLEAGEKLFF.

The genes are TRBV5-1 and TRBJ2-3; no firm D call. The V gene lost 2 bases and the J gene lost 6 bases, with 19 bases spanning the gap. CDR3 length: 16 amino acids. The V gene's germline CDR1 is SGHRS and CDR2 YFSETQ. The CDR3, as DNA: TGCGCCAGCAGCTTTGGTCCTCAGAAACTCCCCGATACGCAGTATTTT. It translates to CASSFGPQKLPDTQYF.

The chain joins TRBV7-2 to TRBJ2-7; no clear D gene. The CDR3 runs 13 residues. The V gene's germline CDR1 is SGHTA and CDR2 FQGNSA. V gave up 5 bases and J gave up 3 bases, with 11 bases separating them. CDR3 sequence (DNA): TGTGCCAGCAGCCCAGGTCCAGACTACGAGCAGTACTTC. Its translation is CASSPGPDYEQYF.

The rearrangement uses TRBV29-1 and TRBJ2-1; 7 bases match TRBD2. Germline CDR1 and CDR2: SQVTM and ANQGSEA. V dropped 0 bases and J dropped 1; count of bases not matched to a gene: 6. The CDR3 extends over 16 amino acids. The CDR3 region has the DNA TGCAGCGTTGAAGATCTGATGGGGGGGTCCTACAATGAGCAGTTCTTC. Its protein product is CSVEDLMGGSYNEQFF.

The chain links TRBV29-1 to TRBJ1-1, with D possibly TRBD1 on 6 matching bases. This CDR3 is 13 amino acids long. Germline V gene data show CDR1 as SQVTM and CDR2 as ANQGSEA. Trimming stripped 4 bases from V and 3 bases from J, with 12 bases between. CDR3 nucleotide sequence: TGCAGCGTTGCGAGAGGGGGGGACACTGAAGCTTTCTTT. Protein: CSVARGGDTEAFF.

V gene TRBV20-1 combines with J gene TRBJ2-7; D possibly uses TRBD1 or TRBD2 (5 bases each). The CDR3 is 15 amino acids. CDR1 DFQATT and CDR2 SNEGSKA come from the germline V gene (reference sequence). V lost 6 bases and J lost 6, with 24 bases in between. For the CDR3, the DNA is TGCAGTGCGGGGAATCGGGACCCCAAGCCAGGCGAGCAGTACTTC. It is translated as CSAGNRDPKPGEQYF.

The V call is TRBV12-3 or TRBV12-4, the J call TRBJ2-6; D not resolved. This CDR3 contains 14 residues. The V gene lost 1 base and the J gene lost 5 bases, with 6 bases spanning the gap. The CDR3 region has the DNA TGTGCCAGCAGTTTAGATGAAAGGGCCAACGTCCTGACTTTC. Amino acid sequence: CASSLDERANVLTF.

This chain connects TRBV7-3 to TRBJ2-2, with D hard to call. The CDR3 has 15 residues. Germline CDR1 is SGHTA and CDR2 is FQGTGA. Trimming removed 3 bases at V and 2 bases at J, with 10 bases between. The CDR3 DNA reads TGTGCCAGCAGCTTGGGCCTCGCCAACACCGGGGAGCTGTTTTTT. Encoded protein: CASSLGLANTGELFF.

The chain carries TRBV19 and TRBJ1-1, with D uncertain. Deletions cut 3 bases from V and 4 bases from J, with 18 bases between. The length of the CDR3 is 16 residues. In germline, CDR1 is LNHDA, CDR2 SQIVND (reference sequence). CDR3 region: CASSIGFGRPFTEAFF. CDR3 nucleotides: TGTGCCAGTAGTATTGGGTTCGGCAGGCCATTCACTGAAGCTTTCTTT. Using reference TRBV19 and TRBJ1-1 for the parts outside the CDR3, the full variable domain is DGGITQSPKYLFRKEGQNVTLSCEQNLNHDAMYWYRQDPGQGLRLIYYSQIVNDFQKGDIAEGYSVSREKKESFPLTVTSAQKNPTAFYLCASSIGFGRPFTEAFFGQGTRLTVV.

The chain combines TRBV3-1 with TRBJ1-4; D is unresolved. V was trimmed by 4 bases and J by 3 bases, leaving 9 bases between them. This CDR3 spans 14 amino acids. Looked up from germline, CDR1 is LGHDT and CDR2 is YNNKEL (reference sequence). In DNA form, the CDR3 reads TGTGCCAGCAGCCCGGACCTGTCTAATGAAAAACTGTTTTTT. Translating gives CASSPDLSNEKLFF.

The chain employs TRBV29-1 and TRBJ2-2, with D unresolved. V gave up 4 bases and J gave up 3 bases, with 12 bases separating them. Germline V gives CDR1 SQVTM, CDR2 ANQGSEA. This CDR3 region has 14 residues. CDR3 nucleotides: TGCAGCGTTGTTCCGACCCGGGACACCGGGGAGCTGTTTTTT. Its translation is CSVVPTRDTGELFF.

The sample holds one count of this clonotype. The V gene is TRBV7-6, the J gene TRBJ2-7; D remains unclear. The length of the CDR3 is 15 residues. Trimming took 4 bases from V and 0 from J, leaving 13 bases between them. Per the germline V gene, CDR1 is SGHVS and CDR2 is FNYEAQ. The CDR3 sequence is CASSYQTASSYEQYF. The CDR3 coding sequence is TGTGCCAGCAGCTACCAGACCGCAAGCTCCTACGAGCAGTACTTC.

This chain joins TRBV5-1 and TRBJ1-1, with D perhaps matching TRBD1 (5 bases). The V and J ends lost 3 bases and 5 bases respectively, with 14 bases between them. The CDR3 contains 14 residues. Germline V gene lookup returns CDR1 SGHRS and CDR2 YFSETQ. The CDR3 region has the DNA TGCGCCAGCAGCTCGGGGGACCCTTTGACTGAAGCTTTCTTT. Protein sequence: CASSSGDPLTEAFF.

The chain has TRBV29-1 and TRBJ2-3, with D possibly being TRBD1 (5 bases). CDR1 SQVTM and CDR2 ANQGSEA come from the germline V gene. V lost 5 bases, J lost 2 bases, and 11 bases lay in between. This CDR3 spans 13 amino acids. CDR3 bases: TGCAGCGTTCAAGGGGTCTACACAGATACGCAGTATTTT. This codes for CSVQGVYTDTQYF.